The 24 T cell receptor beta chains presented below share a single source sample, sequenced in a study of blood T cell repertoires in COVID-19. TCRdb's table, derived via immunoSEQ multiplex PCR, lists solely in-frame clones and lacks some. Of about 73,000 clones listed, approximately 77% were seen once; the top ten hold under 3%. Sequenced sample: peripheral blood. All receptors come from a man aged 65 to 85 with COVID-19, enrolled during active disease.

This chain links TRBV30 with TRBJ1-5; D is unresolved. V was cut by 4 bases and J by 3 bases, with 13 bases left in between. From germline, CDR1 is GTSNPN and CDR2 SVGIG (reference sequence). This CDR3 region has 14 residues. The CDR3 coding sequence is TGTGCCTGGACCCTTGACACCTTCAATCAGCCCCAGCATTTT. It codes for CAWTLDTFNQPQHF.

The V and J genes are TRBV19 and TRBJ2-2; 7 bases agree with TRBD2. The J segment lost 5 bases and the V segment lost 3 bases, leaving 18 bases of the junction unmatched. This CDR3 has 19 residues. From germline, CDR1 is LNHDA and CDR2 SQIVND (reference sequence). The CDR3 is CASSMWVLRAGVSTGELFF. DNA for the CDR3: TGTGCCAGTAGTATGTGGGTTCTACGGGCGGGAGTATCGACCGGGGAGCTGTTTTTT. The full variable domain, in which reference TRBV19 and TRBJ2-2 provide the parts outside the CDR3, is DGGITQSPKYLFRKEGQNVTLSCEQNLNHDAMYWYRQDPGQGLRLIYYSQIVNDFQKGDIAEGYSVSREKKESFPLTVTSAQKNPTAFYLCASSMWVLRAGVSTGELFFGEGSRLTVL.

Concerning this clone: An end of the junction does not agree with germline; a read error may underlie this. This sequence joins TRBV7-7 and TRBJ2-3; D remains ambiguous. The CDR3 has 14 amino acids. Germline V gives CDR1 SSHAT, CDR2 FNYEAQ (reference sequence). CDR3 in amino acids: CASSLDGSTDTQYF. The CDR3 region has the DNA TGTGCTAGCAGCTTAGACGGGAGCACAGATACGCAGTATTTT. The full variable domain, its missing parts supplied by reference TRBV7-7 and TRBJ2-3, is GAGVSQSPRYKVTKRGQDVTLRCDPISSHATLYWYQQALGQGPEFLTYFNYEAQPDKSGLPSDRFSAERPEGSISTLTIQRTEQRDSAMYRCASSLDGSTDTQYFGPGTRLTVL.

The chain has TRBV7-2 and TRBJ1-5; D remains ambiguous. With 5 bases removed from V and 4 bases from J, the gap between germline ends came to 18 bases. CDR3 length equals 16 residues. CDR1 SGHTA and CDR2 FQGNSA come from the germline V gene. The CDR3 spells CASSPDLATQNQPQHF. As DNA, the CDR3 is TGTGCCAGCAGCCCGGACTTGGCGACACAGAATCAGCCCCAGCATTTT.

This sequence joins TRBV27 and TRBJ2-7; TRBD1 matches at 7 bases. The V gene end was trimmed by 6 bases and the J gene end by 0 bases; junction bases not matched to a gene: 8. The CDR3 spans 15 residues. Germline CDR1 reads MNHEY; CDR2 reads SMNVEV (reference sequence). CDR3 protein: CASSRKTGSSYEQYF. The CDR3 nucleotides read TGTGCCAGCAGCAGAAAGACAGGGAGCTCCTACGAGCAGTACTTC.

This clone has more than one count but fewer than ten. The rearrangement uses TRBV27 and TRBJ2-1; 8 bases are a match to TRBD2. Germline CDR1 and CDR2: MNHEY and SMNVEV (reference sequence). The V and J ends lost 3 bases and 6 bases, in that order; junction bases with no gene match: 7. The CDR3 sequence is 15 residues long. The CDR3 nucleotides read TGTGCCAGCAGTTTCCGGCTAGCGGGCCCCAATGAGCAGTTCTTC. Amino acid sequence: CASSFRLAGPNEQFF.

This chain joins TRBV14 and TRBJ1-5; D uncertain. This CDR3 has 14 amino acids. Trimming took 3 bases from V and 2 from J, leaving 8 bases between them. Germline lookup yields CDR1 SGHDN and CDR2 FVKESK. CDR3 amino acids: CASSQGSGNQPQHF. In DNA, the CDR3 is TGTGCCAGCAGCCAGGGCTCGGGCAATCAGCCCCAGCATTTT.

This chain connects TRBV10-2 to TRBJ1-1; 10 bases line up with TRBD1. The junction had 7 bases not matched to a gene; V was cut back by 6 bases and J by 3 bases. This CDR3 region has 15 residues. CDR1 is WSHSY and CDR2 is SAAADI in the germline V gene. Here the CDR3 DNA reads TGCGCCAGCAGATTGACAGGGGGCCGACACACTGAAGCTTTCTTT. Translating gives CASRLTGGRHTEAFF.

The table lists this clone with a few counts. The chain joins TRBV9 to TRBJ2-1; D possibly corresponds to TRBD2 (9 bases). V dropped 4 bases and J dropped 9 bases, with 23 bases sitting between them. There are 16 residues in the CDR3. Germline CDR1 is SGDLS and CDR2 is YYNGEE. The CDR3 is CASSPQGGRGTGEQFF. The DNA of the CDR3 is TGTGCCAGCAGCCCTCAGGGCGGGAGGGGGACAGGTGAGCAGTTCTTC.

The gene calls are TRBV4-3 and TRBJ1-3, with 8 bases aligning to TRBD1. V was clipped by 1 base and J by 3 bases; unmatched bases: 5. CDR3 size: 16 residues. Per germline, CDR1 LGHNA and CDR2 YSLEER. CDR3 residues: CASSQGQGAFGNTIYF. The CDR3 nucleotides are TGCGCCAGCAGCCAAGGTCAGGGGGCTTTTGGAAACACCATATATTTT.

This rearrangement joins TRBV7-2 to TRBJ2-2, with 7 bases matching TRBD2. CDR1 and CDR2 (germline): SGHTA, FQGNSA. The trim removed 5 bases at V and 0 bases at J, leaving 6 bases unmatched. This CDR3 comprises 16 residues. The CDR3, as DNA: TGTGCCAGCAGCAGAGTAGCGGGTACGAACACCGGGGAGCTGTTTTTT. Its protein is CASSRVAGTNTGELFF.

This sequence joins TRBV28 and TRBJ1-1; D ambiguous. V was clipped by 4 bases and J by 4 bases, with 16 bases between them. The CDR3 consists of 15 residues. In germline, CDR1 is MDHEN, CDR2 SYDVKM. CDR3 bases: TGTGCCAGCAGTTCCCTGCCGACAATCGGCACTGAAGCTTTCTTT. Translation: CASSSLPTIGTEAFF.

The chain has TRBV5-1 and TRBJ2-5; 14 bases are shared with TRBD2. Germline trimming cut 0 bases from V and 5 bases from J; bases unmatched to any gene: 6. The CDR3 spans 17 residues. Germline V lookup: CDR1 SGHRS, CDR2 YFSETQ. The DNA of the CDR3 is TGCGCCAGCAGCTTGGTGGGGACTAGCGGGAGTTTTGAGACCCAGTACTTC. This gives the protein CASSLVGTSGSFETQYF.

The chain employs TRBV9 and TRBJ1-2; D gene uncertain. The CDR3 covers 14 residues. The germline gives CDR1 SGDLS, CDR2 YYNGEE. V was trimmed by 2 bases and J by 4 bases, leaving 12 bases between them. The chain's CDR3 is CASSVPTGSYGYTF. The CDR3 DNA follows: TGTGCCAGCAGCGTCCCAACCGGGTCCTATGGCTACACCTTC.

In regard to this clone: This specimen includes other DNA sequences encoding the same CDR3. The rearrangement joins TRBV7-2 to TRBJ2-1; perhaps TRBD1 as D (5 bases). Trimming pared 1 base from V and 7 bases from J, leaving 11 bases between. This CDR3 has 14 residues. Looked up from germline, CDR1 is SGHTA and CDR2 is FQGNSA. The DNA for the CDR3 is TGTGCCAGCAGCTTAGATCAGGGTAGAAATGAGCAGTTCTTC. It specifies CASSLDQGRNEQFF.

The chain combines TRBV28 with TRBJ1-1, with TRBD1 matching over 8 bases. Germline-derived CDR1 and CDR2 are MDHEN and SYDVKM. The CDR3 is 14 amino acids. The trim removed 3 bases at V and 4 bases at J, leaving 4 bases unmatched. DNA for the CDR3: TGTGCCAGCAGTTTCCGGACAGGGATCACTGAAGCTTTCTTT. It yields the protein CASSFRTGITEAFF.

This rearrangement joins TRBV2 to TRBJ1-4; 9 nucleotides line up with TRBD1. From germline, CDR1 is SNHLY and CDR2 FYNNEI. CDR3 length: 16 amino acids. After removal of 6 bases from V and 4 bases from J, the junction contained 9 bases not matched to a gene. CDR3 coding DNA: TGTGCCAGCAGGCGCAAACTGGGACAGGGTAATGAAAAACTGTTTTTT. As protein: CASRRKLGQGNEKLFF.

The rearrangement uses TRBV7-9 and TRBJ1-1; TRBD1 matches 7 bases. Germline CDR1 and CDR2: SEHNR and FQNEAQ (reference sequence). This CDR3 contains 13 residues. With 4 bases clipped from V and 4 bases from J, the junction kept 3 bases outside the gene matches. CDR3 bases: TGTGCCAGCAGCTGGACAGGTTCCACTGAAGCTTTCTTT. It translates to CASSWTGSTEAFF.

This clone appeared a single time. Written as DNA, the CDR3 is TGTGCCAGCGGAGGGGGCGCCGGAGAGACCCAGTACTTC. It is translated as CASGGGAGETQYF. V and J are TRBV7-2 and TRBJ2-5, with D tentatively TRBD1 (7 bases). The V gene's germline CDR1 is SGHTA and CDR2 FQGNSA. This CDR3 has 13 residues. Between the trimmed V and J ends, which lost 8 bases and 4 bases, there was a span of 14 bases.

This chain uses TRBV4-3 with TRBJ2-1; perhaps TRBD2 as D (6 bases). The CDR3 totals 18 residues. V lost 6 bases, J lost 6 bases, and 27 bases lay in between. Germline V lookup: CDR1 LGHNA, CDR2 YSLEER. CDR3 sequence: CASSQSPSGGIGGNEQFF. CDR3 in DNA: TGCGCCAGCAGTCAATCACCAAGTGGAGGGATAGGTGGCAATGAGCAGTTCTTC.

The chain links TRBV24-1 to TRBJ2-2; TRBD1 matches at 7 bases. The V and J ends lost 3 bases and 4 bases, in that order; junction bases with no gene match: 10. Germline V CDR1 and CDR2: KGHDR, SFDVKD. The CDR3 runs to 17 residues. The CDR3 DNA sequence: TGTGCCACCAGTGATATCCGGGACAGAGGGCGCACCGGGGAGCTGTTTTTT. The encoded protein is CATSDIRDRGRTGELFF.

DNA for the CDR3: TGTGCCAGCAGCCACCAGATAGGGGGCACGGATGGCTACACCTTC. This encodes CASSHQIGGTDGYTF. J is TRBJ1-2 and V is TRBV6-5, with TRBD1 matching over 7 bases. This CDR3 is built from 15 residues. J was trimmed by 6 bases and V by 6 bases; bases with no gene match: 13. The V gene's germline CDR1 is MNHEY and CDR2 SVGAGI.

The chain employs TRBV7-9 and TRBJ2-3; 7 bases agree with TRBD2. CDR3 size: 14 residues. Germline CDR1 SEHNR, CDR2 FQNEAQ (reference sequence). The V gene end was trimmed by 0 bases and the J gene end by 5 bases; junction bases not matched to a gene: 2. The CDR3 spells CASSLAGGVDTQYF. The CDR3 DNA follows: TGTGCCAGCAGCTTAGCGGGAGGGGTAGATACGCAGTATTTT.

This chain connects TRBV5-4 to TRBJ2-1; 7 bases align to TRBD2. The CDR3 totals 14 residues. Losses at the gene ends were 4 bases for V and 9 bases for J; bases not matched to a gene: 10. Germline loops: CDR1 SGHNT, CDR2 YYREEE (reference sequence). The CDR3 region is CASSGRLAGGEQFF. For the CDR3, the DNA is TGTGCCAGCAGCGGGAGACTAGCTGGAGGTGAGCAGTTCTTC.